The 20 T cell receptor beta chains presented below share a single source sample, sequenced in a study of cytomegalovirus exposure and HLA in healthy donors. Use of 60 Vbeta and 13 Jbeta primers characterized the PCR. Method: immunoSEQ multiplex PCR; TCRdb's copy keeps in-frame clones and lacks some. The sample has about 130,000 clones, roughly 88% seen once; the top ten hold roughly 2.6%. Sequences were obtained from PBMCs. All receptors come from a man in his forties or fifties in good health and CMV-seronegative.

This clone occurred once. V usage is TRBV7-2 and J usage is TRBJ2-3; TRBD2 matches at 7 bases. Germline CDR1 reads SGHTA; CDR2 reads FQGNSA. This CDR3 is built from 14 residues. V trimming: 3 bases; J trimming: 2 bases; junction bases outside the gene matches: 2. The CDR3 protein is CASSFSGFTDTQYF. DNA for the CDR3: TGTGCCAGCAGCTTTAGCGGGTTCACAGATACGCAGTATTTT. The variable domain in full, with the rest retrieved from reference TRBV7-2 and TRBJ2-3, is GAGVSQSPSNKVTEKGKDVELRCDPISGHTALYWYRQSLGQGLEFLIYFQGNSAPDKSGLPSDRFSAERTGGSVSTLTIQRTQQEDSAVYLCASSFSGFTDTQYFGPGTRLTVL.

The CDR3 nucleotides read TGCAGTGCTAGAGTTGGCAGTGGCTACACCTTC. This sequence encodes CSARVGSGYTF. This chain connects TRBV20-1 to TRBJ1-2; D uncertain. This CDR3 has 11 residues. The V end lost 1 base, the J end lost 7 bases, and 7 bases lay between the germline ends. Germline loops: CDR1 DFQATT, CDR2 SNEGSKA (reference sequence).

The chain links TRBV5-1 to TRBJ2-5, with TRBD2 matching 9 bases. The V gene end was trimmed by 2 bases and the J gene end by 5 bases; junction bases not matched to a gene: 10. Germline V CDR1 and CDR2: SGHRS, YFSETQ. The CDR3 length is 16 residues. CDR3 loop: CASSFTVPSGEETQYF. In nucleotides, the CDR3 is TGCGCCAGCAGCTTCACGGTCCCTAGCGGGGAGGAGACCCAGTACTTC.

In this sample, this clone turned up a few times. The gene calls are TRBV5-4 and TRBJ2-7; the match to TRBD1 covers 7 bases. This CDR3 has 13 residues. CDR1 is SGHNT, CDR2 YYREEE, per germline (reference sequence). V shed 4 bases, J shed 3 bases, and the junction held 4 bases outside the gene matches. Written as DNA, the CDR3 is TGTGCCAGCAGCCGGGACAGAAGCTACGAGCAGTACTTC. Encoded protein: CASSRDRSYEQYF.

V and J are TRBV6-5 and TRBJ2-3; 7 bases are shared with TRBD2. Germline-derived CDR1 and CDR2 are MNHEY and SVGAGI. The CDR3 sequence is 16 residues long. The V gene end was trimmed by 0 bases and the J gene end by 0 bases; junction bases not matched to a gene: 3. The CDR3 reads CASSYSGGVSTDTQYF. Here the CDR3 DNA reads TGTGCCAGCAGTTACTCGGGAGGGGTTAGCACAGATACGCAGTATTTT.

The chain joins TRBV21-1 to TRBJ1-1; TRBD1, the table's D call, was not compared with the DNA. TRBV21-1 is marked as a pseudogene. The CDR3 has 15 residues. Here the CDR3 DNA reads TGTGCCAGCAGCAAAGTTGGTAAAAGGGGCACTGAAGCTTTCTTT. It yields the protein CASSKVGKRGTEAFF.

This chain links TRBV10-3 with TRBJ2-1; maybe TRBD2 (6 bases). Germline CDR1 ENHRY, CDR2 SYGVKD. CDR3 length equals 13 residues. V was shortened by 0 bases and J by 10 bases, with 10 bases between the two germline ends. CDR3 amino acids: CAISESTRGEQFF. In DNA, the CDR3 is TGTGCCATCAGTGAGTCGACTCGGGGGGAGCAGTTCTTC.

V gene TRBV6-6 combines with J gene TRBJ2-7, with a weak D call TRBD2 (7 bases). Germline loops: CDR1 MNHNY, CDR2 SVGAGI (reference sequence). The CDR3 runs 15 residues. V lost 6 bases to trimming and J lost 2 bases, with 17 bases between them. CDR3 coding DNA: TGTGCCAGCAGAACAGGCGGGGGCCCAACCTACGAGCAGTACTTC. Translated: CASRTGGGPTYEQYF.

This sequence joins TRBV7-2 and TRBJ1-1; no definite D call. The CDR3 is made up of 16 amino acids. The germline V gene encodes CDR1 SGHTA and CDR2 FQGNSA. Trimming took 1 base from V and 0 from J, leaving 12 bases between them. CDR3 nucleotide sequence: TGTGCCAGCAGCTTAGTGGCCAGTCCCATGAACACTGAAGCTTTCTTT. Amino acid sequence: CASSLVASPMNTEAFF. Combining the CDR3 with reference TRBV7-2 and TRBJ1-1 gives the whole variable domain GAGVSQSPSNKVTEKGKDVELRCDPISGHTALYWYRQSLGQGLEFLIYFQGNSAPDKSGLPSDRFSAERTGGSVSTLTIQRTQQEDSAVYLCASSLVASPMNTEAFFGQGTRLTVV.

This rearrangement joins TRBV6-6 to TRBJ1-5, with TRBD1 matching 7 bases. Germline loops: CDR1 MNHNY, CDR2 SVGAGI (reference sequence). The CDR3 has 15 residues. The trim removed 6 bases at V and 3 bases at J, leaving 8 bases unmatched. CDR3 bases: TGTGCCAGCAGACCTACAGGGGAACCCAATCAGCCCCAGCATTTT. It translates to CASRPTGEPNQPQHF.

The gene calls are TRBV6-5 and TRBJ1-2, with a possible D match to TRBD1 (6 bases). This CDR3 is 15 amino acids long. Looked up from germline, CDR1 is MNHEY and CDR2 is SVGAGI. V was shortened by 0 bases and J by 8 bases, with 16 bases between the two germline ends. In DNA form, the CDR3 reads TGTGCCAGCAGTTACTCGGGGACGGGGGGCGCAGGCTACACCTTC. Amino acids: CASSYSGTGGAGYTF.

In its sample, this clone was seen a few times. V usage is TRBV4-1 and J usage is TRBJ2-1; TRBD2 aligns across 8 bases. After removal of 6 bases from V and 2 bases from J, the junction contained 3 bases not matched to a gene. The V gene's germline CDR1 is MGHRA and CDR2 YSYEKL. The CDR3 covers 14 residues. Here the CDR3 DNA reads TGCGCCAGCAGTATTAGCGGGGCCTACAATGAGCAGTTCTTC. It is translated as CASSISGAYNEQFF.

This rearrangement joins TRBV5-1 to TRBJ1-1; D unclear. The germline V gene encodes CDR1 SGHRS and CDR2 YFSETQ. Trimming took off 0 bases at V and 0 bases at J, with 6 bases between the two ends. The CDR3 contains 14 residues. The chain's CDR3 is CASSLGRVNTEAFF. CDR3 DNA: TGCGCCAGCAGCTTGGGTCGGGTGAACACTGAAGCTTTCTTT.

CDR3 bases: TGTGCTAGTGGTTTACTGGGGCTTACCAGGAACACTGAAGCTTTCTTT. This gives the protein CASGLLGLTRNTEAFF. This chain uses TRBV12-5 with TRBJ1-1, with D maybe TRBD1 (5 bases). Trimming removed 3 bases from V and 1 base from J, with 15 bases in between. Germline V CDR1 and CDR2: LGHNT, FRNRAP. CDR3 length equals 16 residues.

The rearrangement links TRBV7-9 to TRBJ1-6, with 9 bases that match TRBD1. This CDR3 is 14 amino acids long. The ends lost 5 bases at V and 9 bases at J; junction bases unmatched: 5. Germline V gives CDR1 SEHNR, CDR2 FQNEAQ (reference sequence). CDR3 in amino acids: CASSQQGAVSPLHF. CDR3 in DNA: TGTGCCAGCAGCCAACAGGGGGCTGTTTCACCCCTCCACTTT.

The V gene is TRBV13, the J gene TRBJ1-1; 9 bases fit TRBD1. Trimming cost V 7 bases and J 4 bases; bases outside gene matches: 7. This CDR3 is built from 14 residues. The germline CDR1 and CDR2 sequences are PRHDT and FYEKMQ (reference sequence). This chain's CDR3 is CASIRRDRATEAFF. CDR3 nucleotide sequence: TGTGCCAGCATCCGCCGGGACAGGGCCACTGAAGCTTTCTTT.

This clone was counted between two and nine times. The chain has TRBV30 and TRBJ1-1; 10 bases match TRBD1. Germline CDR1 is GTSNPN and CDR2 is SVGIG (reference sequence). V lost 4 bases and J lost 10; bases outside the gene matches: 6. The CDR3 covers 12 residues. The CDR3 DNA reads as TGTGCCTGGAACCGGGACAGGGGAACAGCTTTCTTT. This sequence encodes CAWNRDRGTAFF. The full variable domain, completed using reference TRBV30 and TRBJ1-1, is SQTIHQWPATLVQPVGSPLSLECTVEGTSNPNLYWYRQAAGRGLQLLFYSVGIGQISSEVPQNLSASRPQDRQFILSSKKLLLSDSGFYLCAWNRDRGTAFFGQGTRLTVV.

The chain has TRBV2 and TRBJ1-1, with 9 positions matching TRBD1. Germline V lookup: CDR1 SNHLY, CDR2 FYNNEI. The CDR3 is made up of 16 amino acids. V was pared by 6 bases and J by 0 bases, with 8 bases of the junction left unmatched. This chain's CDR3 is CASSFDRGGMNTEAFF. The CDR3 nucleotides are TGTGCCAGCAGCTTCGACAGGGGGGGTATGAACACTGAAGCTTTCTTT. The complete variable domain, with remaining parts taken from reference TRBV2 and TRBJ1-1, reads EPEVTQTPSHQVTQMGQEVILRCVPISNHLYFYWYRQILGQKVEFLVSFYNNEISEKSEIFDDQFSVERPDGSNFTLKIRSTKLEDSAMYFCASSFDRGGMNTEAFFGQGTRLTVV.

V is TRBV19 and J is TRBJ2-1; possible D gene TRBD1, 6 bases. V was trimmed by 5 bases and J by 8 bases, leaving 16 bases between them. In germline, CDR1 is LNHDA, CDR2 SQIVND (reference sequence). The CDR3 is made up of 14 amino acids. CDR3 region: CASSFRGSRDEQFF. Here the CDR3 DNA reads TGTGCCAGTAGTTTCAGGGGCTCACGCGATGAGCAGTTCTTC.

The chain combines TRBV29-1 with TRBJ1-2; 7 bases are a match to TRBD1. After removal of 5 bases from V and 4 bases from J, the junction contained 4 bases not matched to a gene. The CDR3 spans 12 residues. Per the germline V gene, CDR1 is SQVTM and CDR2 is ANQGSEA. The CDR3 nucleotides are TGCAGCGTTCAGGGGGAGGTCTATGGCTACACCTTC. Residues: CSVQGEVYGYTF.